The 13 T cell receptor beta chains below all came from one sample that was sequenced in a study of blood T cell repertoires in COVID-19. Profiled with immunoSEQ multiplex PCR; TCRdb holds only in-frame clones, not every one. Of about 300,000 clones detected, about 85% appear once; the ten largest clones hold approximately 5.3%. The specimen sequenced was PBMCs or T cells enriched from blood (not recorded which). The origin of the receptors is a woman younger than 45 who had recovered from COVID-19.

The chain joins TRBV5-1 to TRBJ2-5; TRBD2 agrees at 10 bases. CDR1 is SGHRS and CDR2 is YFSETQ in the germline V gene. V lost 6 bases and J lost 1; bases outside the gene matches: 3. The CDR3 has 14 amino acids. CDR3 sequence: CASTQRGGQETQYF. DNA for the CDR3: TGCGCCAGCACCCAGCGGGGGGGCCAAGAGACCCAGTACTTC.

The V and J genes are TRBV25-1 and TRBJ2-7; D may be TRBD2 (6 bases). There are 12 residues in the CDR3. Trimming left V 4 bases short and J 7 bases short, with 11 bases between. Looked up from germline, CDR1 is MGHDK and CDR2 is SYGVNS. The CDR3 spells CASSVEGNEQYF. As DNA, the CDR3 is TGTGCCAGCAGTGTGGAGGGGAATGAGCAGTACTTC.

V usage is TRBV11-1 and J usage is TRBJ2-1; 7 bases fit TRBD1. Germline assignment: CDR1 SGHAT and CDR2 FQDESV (reference sequence). V was pared by 5 bases and J by 5 bases, with 6 bases of the junction left unmatched. The CDR3 runs to 14 residues. CDR3 region: CASSDRDRDNEQFF. In DNA, the CDR3 is TGTGCCAGCAGCGACCGGGACAGAGACAATGAGCAGTTCTTC.

The chain employs TRBV27 and TRBJ1-6, with D tentatively TRBD1 (6 bases). The CDR3 is made up of 16 amino acids. V was trimmed by 6 bases and J by 9 bases, leaving 21 bases between them. CDR1 and CDR2 from the germline V gene are MNHEY and SMNVEV (reference sequence). In nucleotides, the CDR3 is TGTGCCAGCAGGCCAGCTATGTCAGGGGTGGGTTCACCCCTCCACTTT. Its protein product is CASRPAMSGVGSPLHF.

This rearrangement joins TRBV5-7 to TRBJ2-3, with unresolved D. TRBV5-7 is an ORF, and what it does is uncertain. CDR3 size: 17 residues. Trimming removed 3 bases at V and 0 bases at J, with 17 bases between. The DNA of the CDR3 is TGTGCCAGCAGCTCCCTTGTTGGCGGCTCTAGCACAGATACGCAGTATTTT. Translation: CASSSLVGGSSTDTQYF.

The rearrangement uses TRBV3-1 (or the pseudogene TRBV3-2) and TRBJ1-2; the D gene is possibly TRBD1 (5 bases). Germline CDR1 reads LGHDT; CDR2 reads YNNKEL (reference sequence). The V end was cut by 0 bases, the J end by 3 bases, with 14 bases between. The CDR3 is made up of 16 amino acids. The CDR3: CASSQDAGVNHYGYTF. DNA for the CDR3: TGTGCCAGCAGCCAAGATGCGGGGGTTAACCACTATGGCTACACCTTC.

This chain joins TRBV30 and TRBJ2-3; 7 nucleotides match TRBD2. The CDR3 extends over 14 amino acids. Germline lookup yields CDR1 GTSNPN and CDR2 SVGIG (reference sequence). J was trimmed by 2 bases and V by 1 base; bases with no gene match: 3. The CDR3 is CAWSGGTITDTQYF. The CDR3 coding sequence is TGTGCCTGGAGTGGGGGGACTATCACAGATACGCAGTATTTT.

The CDR3 protein is CASRSSGGAGGETQYF. The CDR3 coding sequence is TGTGCCAGCAGGTCTAGCGGGGGGGCCGGGGGAGAGACCCAGTACTTC. The J gene is TRBJ2-5, the V gene TRBV5-4; 12 nucleotides agree with TRBD2. CDR3 length equals 16 residues. V lost 5 bases, J lost 4 bases, and 9 bases stayed unmatched. The germline gives CDR1 SGHNT, CDR2 YYREEE (reference sequence).

The chain couples TRBV27 to TRBJ2-7; 7 nucleotides align to TRBD1. In germline, CDR1 is MNHEY, CDR2 SMNVEV (reference sequence). The CDR3 sequence is 15 residues long. With 1 base clipped from V and 0 bases from J, the junction kept 3 bases outside the gene matches. The DNA of the CDR3 is TGTGCCAGCAGTTTATTTCCAGGGGGCTCCTACGAGCAGTACTTC. Protein: CASSLFPGGSYEQYF.

This chain uses TRBV7-9 with TRBJ2-2; D possibly corresponds to TRBD2 (5 bases). This CDR3 comprises 15 residues. Trimming took off 2 bases at V and 0 bases at J, with 7 bases between the two ends. Germline CDR1 and CDR2: SEHNR and FQNEAQ (reference sequence). CDR3 region: CASSLSGANTGELFF. The DNA of the CDR3 is TGTGCCAGCAGCTTAAGCGGTGCGAACACCGGGGAGCTGTTTTTT.

V is TRBV12-3 or TRBV12-4 and J is TRBJ1-5; the match to TRBD1 covers 7 bases. V shed 6 bases and J 2 bases; nucleotides not matched to a gene: 1. The CDR3 is made up of 13 amino acids. CDR3 region: CASRTGRNQPQHF. In nucleotides, the CDR3 is TGTGCCAGCAGGACAGGGCGCAATCAGCCCCAGCATTTT.

V is TRBV7-2 and J is TRBJ2-3, with TRBD2 matching 14 bases. V trimming: 1 base; J trimming: 4 bases; junction bases outside the gene matches: 7. Germline V CDR1 and CDR2: SGHTA, FQGNSA. The CDR3 extends over 18 amino acids. The CDR3 bases are TGTGCCAGCAGCTTAGGGCGGACTAGCGGGGGGAGGTCAGATACGCAGTATTTT. Its protein product is CASSLGRTSGGRSDTQYF.

The chain combines TRBV18 with TRBJ1-2; 8 positions match TRBD1. The length of the CDR3 is 14 residues. V shed 0 bases, J shed 8 bases, and the junction held 5 bases outside the gene matches. Germline CDR1 KGHSH, CDR2 LQKENI. In DNA form, the CDR3 reads TGTGCCAGCTCACCACCTCAGGGGGCTCTCGGCTACACCTTC. Protein: CASSPPQGALGYTF. The variable domain in full, completed from reference TRBV18 and TRBJ1-2, reads NAGVMQNPRHLVRRRGQEARLRCSPMKGHSHVYWYRQLPEEGLKFMVYLQKENIIDESGMPKERFSAEFPKEGPSILRIQQVVRGDSAAYFCASSPPQGALGYTFGSGTRLTVV.